The clone carrying this T cell receptor beta chain was recorded many times. Its antigen is as yet unknown. The sample belongs to a study of blood T cells in healthy people across ages. Trimming cost V 4 bases and J 2 bases; bases outside gene matches: 10. Per germline, CDR1 MNHEY and CDR2 SMNVEV (reference sequence). This CDR3 has 17 amino acids. A J-beta primer mix and a sample-barcoded 5' primer were used in a second PCR of roughly 6 to 11 cycles. Each cDNA was tagged by a template-switch adaptor containing 12 random nucleotides. Via MiXCR, TCRdb re-called the 5' RACE reads, giving one row per CDR3 protein. Counted here are roughly 680,000 distinct CDR3 sequences, 52% occurring once; the ten biggest clones make up roughly 13%. Findings and caveats of the study: Possibly, changes in expanded clonotypes were confounded because donor CMV status was unknown. Versus aged donors, long-lived donors had higher diversity and more naive CD4+ cells. TCR beta diversity per million T cells fell roughly linearly with age.

Sample: blood. The sequence came from a woman of 80 years or more in good health. The chain has TRBV27 and TRBJ2-3; 9 bases match TRBD2. CDR3 protein: CASSSQRPSGITDTQYF. The CDR3 nucleotides read TGTGCCAGCAGTTCCCAGCGTCCTAGCGGGATCACAGATACGCAGTATTTT.